Listed here is a single T cell receptor (beta chain). The data are from a study of T cell changes during pregnancy in multiple sclerosis. Measured with immunoSEQ multiplex PCR; TCRdb has only the in-frame clones, and not every one. In the table there are about 77,000 clones, approximately 89% of which are singletons. The J segment lost 3 bases and the V segment lost 0 bases, leaving 8 bases of the junction unmatched. The CDR3 has 17 residues. The germline CDR1 and CDR2 sequences are SGHKS and YYEKEE (reference sequence). The chain uses TRBV5-5 and TRBJ2-3, with 9 bases fitting TRBD2. The sequence came from a female donor with multiple sclerosis, enrolled in a pregnancy study. This material consisted of peripheral blood, taken before pregnancy. The CDR3 reads CASSLVTSGGRTDTQYF. The CDR3 nucleotides are TGTGCCAGCAGCTTGGTCACGAGCGGGGGGAGAACAGATACGCAGTATTTT. Using reference TRBV5-5 and TRBJ2-3 for the parts outside the CDR3, the full variable domain is DAGVTQSPTHLIKTRGQQVTLRCSPISGHKSVSWYQQVLGQGPQFIFQYYEKEERGRGNFPDRFSARQFPNYSSELNVNALLLGDSALYLCASSLVTSGGRTDTQYFGPGTRLTVL.